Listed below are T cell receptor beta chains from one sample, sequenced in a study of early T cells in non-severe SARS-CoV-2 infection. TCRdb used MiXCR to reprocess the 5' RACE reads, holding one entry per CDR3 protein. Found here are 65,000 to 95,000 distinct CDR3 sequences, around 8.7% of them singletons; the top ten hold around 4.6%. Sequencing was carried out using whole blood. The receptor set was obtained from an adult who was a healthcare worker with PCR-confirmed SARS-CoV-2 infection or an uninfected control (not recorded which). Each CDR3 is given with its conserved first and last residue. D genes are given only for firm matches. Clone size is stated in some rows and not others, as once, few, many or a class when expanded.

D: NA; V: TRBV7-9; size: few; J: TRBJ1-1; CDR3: CASSLVWGARSEAFF; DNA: TGTGCCAGCAGCTTAGTTTGGGGGGCGAGATCTGAAGCTTTCTTT
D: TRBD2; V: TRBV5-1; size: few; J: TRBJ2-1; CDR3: CASSMTSGSSHEQFF; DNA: TGCGCCAGCAGCATGACTAGCGGGAGTTCCCATGAGCAGTTCTTC
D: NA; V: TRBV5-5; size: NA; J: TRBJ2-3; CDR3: CASSLTFRDSKAGRTDTQYF; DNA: TGTGCCAGCAGCCTGACGTTTCGGGACTCGAAGGCGGGTCGCACAGATACGCAGTATTTT
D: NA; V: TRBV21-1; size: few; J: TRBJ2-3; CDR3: CASSNQIPLRTDTQYF; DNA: TGTGCCAGCAGCAATCAGATACCTCTTCGCACAGATACGCAGTATTTT
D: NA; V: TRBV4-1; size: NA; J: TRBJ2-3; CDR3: CASTRGAGLVDTQYF; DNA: TGCGCCAGCACCCGAGGGGCCGGGTTGGTAGATACGCAGTATTTT
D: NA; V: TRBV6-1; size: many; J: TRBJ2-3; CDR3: CASSTRDTQYF; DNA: TGTGCCAGCAGTACCAGAGATACGCAGTATTTT
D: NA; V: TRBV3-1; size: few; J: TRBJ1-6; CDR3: CASSQVDSSSYNSPLHF; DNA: TGTGCCAGCAGCCAAGTAGACAGCTCCTCCTATAATTCACCCCTCCACTTT
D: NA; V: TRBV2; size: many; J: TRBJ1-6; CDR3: CASSRNRAVNSPLHF; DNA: TGTGCCAGCAGCCGGAACAGGGCTGTTAATTCACCCCTCCACTTT
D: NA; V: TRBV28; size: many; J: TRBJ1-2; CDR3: CASSLDRTNYGYTF; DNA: TGTGCCAGCAGTTTAGACAGGACCAACTATGGCTACACCTTC
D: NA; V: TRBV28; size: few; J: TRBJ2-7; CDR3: CASRRSPIHEQYF; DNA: TGTGCCAGCAGAAGATCTCCCATCCACGAGCAGTACTTC
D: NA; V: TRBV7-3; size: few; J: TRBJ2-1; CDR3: CASSPPGLHNEQFF; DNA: TGTGCCAGCAGCCCCCCGGGACTCCACAATGAGCAGTTCTTC
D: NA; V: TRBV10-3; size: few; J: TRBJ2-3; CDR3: CAISDLDTQYF; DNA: TGTGCCATCAGTGACCTGGATACGCAGTATTTT
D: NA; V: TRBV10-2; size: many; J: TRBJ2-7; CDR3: CASSESAIINYEQYF; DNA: TGCGCCAGCAGTGAGTCAGCCATTATAAACTACGAGCAGTACTTC
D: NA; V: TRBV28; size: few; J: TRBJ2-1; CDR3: CASSLGRGENEQFF; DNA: TGTGCCAGCAGTCTAGGGAGGGGGGAGAATGAGCAGTTCTTC
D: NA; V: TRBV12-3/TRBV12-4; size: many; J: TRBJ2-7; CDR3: CASSSSQGSKQYF; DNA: TGTGCCAGCAGTTCGTCTCAGGGGTCGAAGCAGTACTTC
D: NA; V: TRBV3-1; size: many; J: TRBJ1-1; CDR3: CASTQAGGTEAFF; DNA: TGTGCCAGCACTCAAGCCGGGGGGACTGAAGCTTTCTTT
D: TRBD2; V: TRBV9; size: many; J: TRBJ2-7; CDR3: CASSRTSGDTYEQYF; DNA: TGTGCCAGCAGTAGAACTAGCGGGGACACCTACGAGCAGTACTTC
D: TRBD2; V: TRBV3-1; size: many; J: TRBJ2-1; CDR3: CASSHRTSGRYNEQFF; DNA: TGTGCCAGCAGCCACCGGACTAGCGGAAGGTACAATGAGCAGTTCTTC
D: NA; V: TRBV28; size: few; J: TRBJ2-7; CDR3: CASTSLSYEQYF; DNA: TGTGCCAGCACGTCACTCTCCTACGAGCAGTACTTC
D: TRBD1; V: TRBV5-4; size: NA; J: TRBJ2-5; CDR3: CASSSGQGPQETQYF; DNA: TGTGCCAGCAGCTCCGGACAGGGGCCCCAAGAGACCCAGTACTTC
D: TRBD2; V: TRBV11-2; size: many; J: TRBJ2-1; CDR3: CASSGGLAGGGYEQFF; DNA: TGTGCCAGCAGCGGGGGACTAGCGGGAGGAGGGTATGAGCAGTTCTTC
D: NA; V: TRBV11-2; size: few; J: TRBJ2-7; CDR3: CASSPPRTDPPYEQYF; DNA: TGTGCCAGCAGCCCCCCCCGGACTGACCCTCCCTACGAGCAGTACTTC
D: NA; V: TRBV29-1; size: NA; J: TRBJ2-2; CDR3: CSVMSGTGELFF; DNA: TGCAGCGTTATGAGTGGGACCGGGGAACTGTTTTTT
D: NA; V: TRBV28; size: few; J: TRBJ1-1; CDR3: CASSRGVRNTEAFF; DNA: TGTGCCAGCAGTAGAGGGGTTCGTAACACTGAAGCTTTCTTT